Below, 19 T cell receptor beta chains from the same sample are listed, as sequenced in a study of tumor-infiltrating lymphocytes in primary liver carcinoma. Blood RNA originated from unsorted whole blood, with germline DNA additionally extracted. Researchers generated TCR beta cDNA from approximately 520 ng of total RNA, relying on a constant-region primer. Slightly modified ARM-PCR served as the procedure for the TCR beta libraries. These libraries came from three rounds of nested multiplex PCR. Primers for the first two PCR rounds were TRBV1-TRBV30 forward primers and a C-beta reverse primer (approximately 9 cycles per round). Using its own MiXCR run on the multiplex PCR reads, TCRdb lists one record per CDR3 protein. This table holds 300,000 to 350,000 distinct CDR3 sequences, around 60% found once. The sequenced material came from peripheral blood. Source of these receptors: a man aged 40-49 years with primary liver carcinoma and hepatitis B virus infection.

Comment on this clonotype: Here the CDR3 omits its conserved ending phenylalanine or tryptophan, so a read error is the likely source. The gene calls are TRBV30 and TRBJ2-6; D is possibly TRBD1 (5 bases). CDR3 length: 13 amino acids. From germline, CDR1 is GTSNPN and CDR2 SVGIG (reference sequence). In DNA form, the CDR3 reads TGTGCCTGGAGGGGCTCTGGGGCCAACATCCTGACTCTC. This sequence encodes CAWRGSGANILTL.

As for this clonotype: A read error may be the cause here, since a much bigger clone is one base away. The chain couples TRBV6-5 to TRBJ1-1; 8 bases match TRBD1. CDR1 is MNHEY, CDR2 SVGAGI, per germline. The CDR3 is 16 residues long. Trimming cost V 10 bases and J 0 bases; bases outside gene matches: 13. As DNA, the CDR3 is TGTGCCAACAGCCCAACGGGACAGGCATTGAACACTGAAGCTTTCTTT. Its translation is CANSPTGQALNTEAFF.

About this clonotype: An end of the junction differs from the germline gene, which may be a read error. This sequence joins TRBV11-2 and TRBJ1-2; TRBD1 might be the D (5 bases). Germline assignment: CDR1 SGHAT and CDR2 FQNNGV. CDR3 length equals 14 residues. DNA of the CDR3: TGTACCAGCAATAGTGCCATCGGGGGAAGAGGCTACACCTTC. Translating it yields CTSNSAIGGRGYTF.

In its sample, this clonotype was seen once. The rearrangement links TRBV10-1 to TRBJ1-5; D is unclear. CDR3 size: 14 residues. Germline V gives CDR1 WNHNN, CDR2 SYGVQD (reference sequence). Trimming left V 0 bases short and J 6 bases short, with 9 bases between. DNA of the CDR3: TGCGCCAGCAGTGAGTCAGGGTTCGCTCAGCCCCAGCATTTT. Encoded protein: CASSESGFAQPQHF.

The chain recombines TRBV11-2 with TRBJ2-3; D gene unclear. The germline V gene has CDR1 SGHAT and CDR2 FQNNGV. With 10 bases removed from V and 0 bases from J, the gap between germline ends came to 17 bases. The CDR3 runs 15 residues. The chain's CDR3 is CAISPSDTSTDTQYF. The DNA for the CDR3 is TGTGCCATAAGCCCCAGTGACACTAGCACAGATACGCAGTATTTT.

On this clonotype itself: Possible read error: a much larger clone is one base away. The chain recombines TRBV4-1 with TRBJ2-3; D ambiguous. Germline CDR1 and CDR2: MGHRA and YSYEKL. The length of the CDR3 is 15 residues. The chain's CDR3 is CASSQGLPYTDTHYF. CDR3 bases: TGCGCCAGCAGCCAAGGTCTTCCCTACACAGATACGCATTATTTT.

The chain joins TRBV29-1 to TRBJ2-5, with D possibly TRBD2 on 6 matching bases. The CDR3 loop spans 12 amino acids. The germline gives CDR1 SQVTM, CDR2 ANQGSEA. CDR3 amino acids: CGLGSGDAAQYF. The CDR3 DNA reads TGCGGCTTGGGATCGGGGGATGCAGCTCAGTACTTC. Full variable domain (remainder filled in from reference TRBV29-1 and TRBJ2-5): SAVISQKPSRDICQRGTSLTIQCQVDSQVTMMFWYRQQPGQSLTLIATANQGSEATYESGFVIDKFPISRPNLTFSTLTVSNMSPEDSSIYLCGLGSGDAAQYFGPGTRLLVL.

The chain couples TRBV28 to TRBJ2-1; D perhaps matches TRBD2 (5 bases). Germline V gene lookup returns CDR1 MDHEN and CDR2 SYDVKM. The CDR3 is made up of 15 amino acids. The V and J ends lost 8 bases and 6 bases respectively, with 20 bases between them. CDR3 sequence reads: CASQESGIGLNEQFF. CDR3 nucleotide sequence: TGTGCCAGCCAAGAGTCGGGGATTGGTCTCAATGAGCAGTTCTTC.

The V gene is TRBV6-2 or TRBV6-3, the J gene TRBJ1-5, with TRBD1 identical over 8 bases. V shed 10 bases and J 5 bases; nucleotides not matched to a gene: 7. Germline values: CDR1 MNHEY, CDR2 SVGEGT. The CDR3 is 13 residues long. CDR3 in amino acids: CATKDRVDQPQHF. In nucleotides, the CDR3 is TGTGCCACCAAGGACAGGGTGGATCAGCCCCAGCATTTT.

Comments on this clonotype: A single base separates this from a much larger clone, so it may be a read error. J is TRBJ2-3 and V is TRBV28; possibly TRBD1 for D (7 bases). Germline assignment: CDR1 MDHEN and CDR2 SYDVKM. CDR3 length: 17 amino acids. Trimming took off 6 bases at V and 0 bases at J, with 19 bases between the two ends. The CDR3: CASRPYKTGTSTDTQYF. The CDR3, as DNA: TGTGCCAGCAGACCATATAAGACAGGGACTAGCACAGATACGCAGTATTTT. Complete variable domain (other parts from reference TRBV28 and TRBJ2-3): DVKVTQSSRYLVKRTGEKVFLECVQDMDHENMFWYRQDPGLGLRLIYFSYDVKMKEKGDIPEGYSVSREKKERFSLILESASTNQTSMYLCASRPYKTGTSTDTQYFGPGTRLTVL.

Regarding this clonotype: This may come from a read error, since a much larger clone is one base off. The CDR3 protein is CVSRGGAAQYF. CDR3 coding DNA: TGTGTCAGCAGAGGGGGCGCGGCGCAGTACTTC. The gene calls are TRBV6-2 or TRBV6-3 and TRBJ2-7; the match to TRBD1 covers 7 bases. The CDR3 consists of 11 residues. Germline CDR1 is MNHEY and CDR2 is SVGEGT.

J is TRBJ2-3 and V is TRBV11-2, with D unresolved. There are 14 residues in the CDR3. Germline CDR1 is SGHAT and CDR2 is FQNNGV. With 1 base removed from V and 11 bases from J, the gap between germline ends came to 16 bases. CDR3 sequence: CASSLASLDRLQYF. In DNA form, the CDR3 reads TGTGCCAGCAGCTTAGCTTCCCTAGATCGATTGCAGTATTTT.

This clonotype appeared many times. The gene calls are TRBV29-1 and TRBJ1-1; the D gene is possibly TRBD1 (5 bases). CDR3 length: 11 amino acids. V lost 6 bases to trimming and J lost 10 bases, with 15 bases between them. Germline V gives CDR1 SQVTM, CDR2 ANQGSEA. The DNA for the CDR3 is TGCAGCGTCCGTGTGGGGGAGGGAGCTTTCTTT. This codes for CSVRVGEGAFF.

The table lists this clonotype with a few counts. The V and J genes are TRBV6-5 and TRBJ1-1; D gene uncertain. The ends were cut back, 5 bases at V and 4 bases at J, with 14 bases in the middle. There are 14 residues in the CDR3. The V gene's germline CDR1 is MNHEY and CDR2 SVGAGI. CDR3 sequence (DNA): TGTGCCAGCAGTCCGTCAGGAGCGCGCACTGAAGCTTTCTTT. This gives the protein CASSPSGARTEAFF.

With respect to this clonotype: A much larger clone differs from this one at a single base, so this may be a read error. This chain links TRBV6-1 with TRBJ1-3; D is undetermined. Germline V gene lookup returns CDR1 MNHNS and CDR2 SASEGT. CDR3 length: 12 amino acids. DNA of the CDR3: TGTGCCAGCAGTGAATTTGGAGTACTTCCTTACTTT. This translates into CASSEFGVLPYF.

Comments on this clonotype: A junction end diverges from the germline sequence, so it may reflect a read error. V and J are TRBV19 and TRBJ2-1, with 10 bases fitting TRBD2. The germline V gene encodes CDR1 LNHDA and CDR2 SQIVND (reference sequence). The CDR3 is 15 amino acids. The CDR3 DNA reads as TGTGTCAGTAAGGCTAGCGGGAGAGGCTACAATGAGCAGTTCTTC. This gives the protein CVSKASGRGYNEQFF.

This clonotype was detected many times. This chain uses TRBV4-1 with TRBJ2-7; TRBD1 is a possible D gene (6 bases). The length of the CDR3 is 13 residues. CDR1 is MGHRA and CDR2 is YSYEKL in the germline V gene. Between the trimmed V and J ends, which lost 0 bases and 3 bases, there was a span of 6 bases. The CDR3 loop is CASSQEQGYEQYF. The CDR3 DNA follows: TGCGCCAGCAGCCAAGAACAGGGCTACGAGCAGTACTTC.

This clonotype was recorded many times. This chain links TRBV4-1 with TRBJ2-5; no definite D call. Per the germline V gene, CDR1 is MGHRA and CDR2 is YSYEKL. Trimming removed 4 bases at V and 2 bases at J, with 14 bases between. CDR3 size: 15 residues. The CDR3 region is CASSPSQVAQETQYF. The CDR3 bases are TGCGCCAGCAGCCCCAGCCAGGTAGCTCAAGAGACCCAGTACTTC.

The chain employs TRBV28 and TRBJ2-1; 11 positions match TRBD2. The germline gives CDR1 MDHEN, CDR2 SYDVKM. This CDR3 has 16 amino acids. V was pared by 6 bases and J by 6 bases, with 10 bases of the junction left unmatched. DNA of the CDR3: TGTGCCAGCAGCCCGGCTGTAGCGGGAGGGTTCAATGAGCAGTTCTTC. Its translation is CASSPAVAGGFNEQFF.